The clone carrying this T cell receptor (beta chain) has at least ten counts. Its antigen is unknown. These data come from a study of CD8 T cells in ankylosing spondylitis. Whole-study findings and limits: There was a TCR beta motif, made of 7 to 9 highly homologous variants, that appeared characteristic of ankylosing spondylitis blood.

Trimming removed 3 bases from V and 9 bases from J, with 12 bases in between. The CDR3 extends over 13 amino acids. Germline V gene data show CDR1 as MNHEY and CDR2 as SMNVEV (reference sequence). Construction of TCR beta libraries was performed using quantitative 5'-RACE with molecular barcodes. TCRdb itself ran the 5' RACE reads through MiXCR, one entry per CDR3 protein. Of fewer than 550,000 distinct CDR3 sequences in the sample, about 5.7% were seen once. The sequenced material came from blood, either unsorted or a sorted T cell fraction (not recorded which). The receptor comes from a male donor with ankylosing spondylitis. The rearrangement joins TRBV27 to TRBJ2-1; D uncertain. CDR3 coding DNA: TGTGCCAGCAGTTTCGGGCAGTTTGGTGAGCAGTTCTTC. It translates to CASSFGQFGEQFF.